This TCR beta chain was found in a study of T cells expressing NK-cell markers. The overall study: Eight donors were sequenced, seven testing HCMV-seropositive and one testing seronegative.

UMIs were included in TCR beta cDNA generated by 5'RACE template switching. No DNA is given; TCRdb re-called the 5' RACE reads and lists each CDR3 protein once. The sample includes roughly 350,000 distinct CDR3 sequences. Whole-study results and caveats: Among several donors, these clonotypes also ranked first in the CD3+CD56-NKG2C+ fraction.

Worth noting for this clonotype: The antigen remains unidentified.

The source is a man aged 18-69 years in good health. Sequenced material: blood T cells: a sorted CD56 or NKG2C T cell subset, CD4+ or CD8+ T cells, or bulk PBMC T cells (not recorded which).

CDR3 amino acids: CASSLVDRVDYGYTF. The chain combines TRBV5-1 with TRBJ1-2; TCRdb's D call of TRBD1 is untestable without DNA. The CDR3 length is 15 residues. Germline CDR1 SGHRS, CDR2 YFSETQ.